The TCR beta chain described here comes from a study of T-cell reconstitution after alpha-beta-depleted transplantation in children. Unique molecular identifiers featured in how the TCRbeta library was prepared. TCRdb recomputed calls from the PCR reads with MiXCR, one row per CDR3 protein. The sample carries 780,000 or so distinct CDR3 sequences, around 15% recorded once. In this sample, this clonotype turned up a few times. The germline gives CDR1 SGHVS, CDR2 FQNEAQ. The CDR3 covers 18 residues. J was trimmed by 3 bases and V by 5 bases; bases with no gene match: 15. The sample was PBMCs, mostly from graft donor cells, taken 360 days after TCRalphabeta/CD19-depleted stem cell transplant. This chain joins TRBV7-8 and TRBJ2-5; 10 bases are a match to TRBD1. This TCR was sampled from a male patient between 10 and 17 years old who had a stem cell transplant for acute lymphoblastic leukemia, so the T cells may come from the graft donor. CDR3 protein: CASSRALIPGQGKETQYF. DNA for the CDR3: TGTGCCAGCAGCCGAGCGTTAATTCCGGGACAGGGGAAAGAGACCCAGTACTTC.